This T cell receptor (beta chain) appears in the sequencing data of a study of blood T cell repertoires in COVID-19. Study-level background: There were acute and convalescent COVID-19 samples, and they came from the United States, Italy and Spain. T cells, B-cell-depleted T cells, or PBMCs supplied cDNA or gDNA.

This CDR3 is built from 11 residues. Per the germline V gene, CDR1 is SGHTA and CDR2 is FQGNSA. About this clone itself: One junction end does not reproduce the germline sequence, and a read error may be involved.

The protocol was immunoSEQ multiplex PCR, while the TCRdb copy is restricted to in-frame clones and leaves out a portion. The sample has fewer than 350,000 clones, approximately 86% seen once; the top ten hold approximately 2%. The sequencing input was peripheral blood. The clonotype comes from a woman aged 25 to 39 who had recovered from COVID-19. V usage is TRBV7-2 and J usage is TRBJ2-5; 7 bases line up with TRBD2. CDR3 sequence: CASSAGDLLHF. CDR3 nucleotide sequence: TGTGCCAGCAGCGCGGGGGACTTACTGCACTTC.